This T cell receptor beta chain was obtained from a study of T cell clones after liver transplantation. Overall study context: Apart from three HCV-positive recipients, transplants were for non-autoimmune, non-viral reasons.

Assay used: immunoSEQ multiplex PCR; TCRdb lists only in-frame clones, some missing. The repertoire holds about 71,000 clones, with over 70% as singletons. Regarding this clone: What it binds is unknown.

CDR3 length: 14 residues. Trimming at V came to 7 bases and at J to 5 bases, leaving 5 bases not matched to a gene. CDR1 is MNHNY and CDR2 is SVGAGI in the germline V gene (reference sequence). Study-wide results and limits: Migration into the graft, not deletion, may explain lost graft donor-reactive T cells. In most of the 8 subjects, circulating graft-donor-reactive CD4 TCRbeta sequences fell significantly after transplant.

This specimen consisted of CD4+ T cells from blood, obtained 12 months after liver transplant. The chain recombines TRBV6-6 with TRBJ1-4; TRBD1 matches 9 bases. The clonotype originates from a human patient who received a liver transplant. These T cells may partly come from the graft donor. CDR3 bases: TGTGCCAGCACCGCCGGGACAGGGAATGAAAAACTGTTTTTT. Translation: CASTAGTGNEKLFF.